This record covers a single TCR beta chain. Absent ophthalmopathy progression within 18 months defined stable Graves' hyperthyroidism. Exclusion of patients followed from uncontrolled infection, other autoimmune disease, pregnancy or lactation. This specimen belongs to a study of T cells in Graves' hyperthyroidism and ophthalmopathy. It was RNA transcripts that yielded the amplified TCR beta CDR3 regions. The TCR CDR3 was amplified in a first-round RT-PCR using the HTBI primer set. From the multiplex PCR reads, TCRdb called clonotypes with MiXCR, one entry per CDR3 protein. Of roughly 580,000 distinct CDR3 sequences listed, 35% to 55% are singletons. This CDR3 is 15 amino acids long. Germline-derived CDR1 and CDR2 are MRHNA and SNTAGT. Trimming cost V 2 bases and J 1 base, with 6 bases left between them.

This receptor was identified in a woman under 30 with Graves' hyperthyroidism. The J gene is TRBJ1-6, the V gene TRBV6-4; TRBD1 is a possible D gene (5 bases). Sequenced material: peripheral blood or thyroid tissue (not recorded which). In nucleotides, the CDR3 is TGTGCCAGCAGTGACGAGGGGTCCTATAATTCACCCCTCCACTTT. It codes for CASSDEGSYNSPLHF.